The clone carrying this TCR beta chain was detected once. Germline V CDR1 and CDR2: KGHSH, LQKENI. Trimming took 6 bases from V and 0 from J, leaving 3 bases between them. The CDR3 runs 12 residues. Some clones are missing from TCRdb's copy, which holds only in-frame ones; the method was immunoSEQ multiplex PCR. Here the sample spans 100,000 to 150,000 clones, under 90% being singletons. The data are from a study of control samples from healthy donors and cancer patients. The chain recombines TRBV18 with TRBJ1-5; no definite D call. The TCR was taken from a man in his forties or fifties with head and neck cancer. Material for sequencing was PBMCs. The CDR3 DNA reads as TGTGCCAGCTCTAATAGCAATCAGCCCCAGCATTTT. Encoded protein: CASSNSNQPQHF.